The sequence of this T cell receptor (beta chain) was determined in a study of beta chain features in type 1 diabetes (dated by TCRdb to the late 2010s). At the level of the whole study: Patients and healthy donors did not differ in mean age, gender distribution, total cell number or subset yield. Regulatory and stem cell-like memory subsets were isolated from only 8 patients and about eight healthy donors, whereas naive and central memory subsets came from all 30 or so donors. The study compared TCRB repertoires of sorted circulating CD4+ T cell subsets between recently diagnosed type 1 diabetes patients and matched healthy donors. A total of about 100 million sorted cells were examined across all samples, and RNA yield correlated strongly with the number of cells per subset. What the study reported, not specific to this receptor: Because cDNA was sequenced instead of genomic DNA, activated cells with high expression could be over-represented, although the groups did not differ in activation or CD3 levels. Naive, central memory and regulatory TCRB repertoires appeared to be more alike among patients than among healthy donors. Shorter templates might be favored by PCR, yet because patient and control samples were amplified and corrected together, any such skew would affect both groups equally. Type 1 diabetes patients showed a moderate but significant shortening of TCRB CDR3 length in all four CD4+ subsets. At VDJ recombination sites, patients with type 1 diabetes made fewer insertions and deleted more nucleotides, a pattern implying thymic rearrangement abnormalities. Only small numbers of individuals were included in the HLA sub-analyses, which left unresolved whether HLA type had any influence on TCRB rearrangement.

The High Capacity cDNA Reverse Transcription Kit was used to reverse transcribe all of the isolated RNA, meaning that expressed TCRB transcripts were what got sequenced. Deep immunoSEQ sequencing was performed on naive, central memory and regulatory T cell samples, with an average of roughly 3.5 million total reads per sample. Sorted cells were lysed in RLT buffer, and RNA was extracted using DNase-treated RNeasy Micro or Mini kits according to cell number. To prevent cross-contamination, every cell subset was processed on its own, while patient and healthy donor samples were processed together. Using the immunoSEQ multiplex PCR, TCRB sequences were amplified from cDNA into 87-bp fragments spanning the CDR3 region. Amplicons were sequenced on the Illumina HiSeq platform. The published analysis was carried out like this. Synthetic template baselines were used to correct PCR bias computationally, reads within Hamming distance 2 were collapsed together, and singletons that could not be merged were discarded. Reads were aligned against IMGT to assign V, D and J genes, CDR3 length and insertions or deletions at six rearrangement sites. Within each subset, clonotype counts were normalized to sorted cell number, and only after that were true diversity and Gini coefficients computed with the tcR R package. The overlap coefficient, calculated on TCRB nucleotide sequences, was used to measure repertoire sharing. Out-of-frame TCRB sequences from naive cells were analyzed to stand in for the pre-selection repertoire. TCRdb's version of the immuneACCESS table is confined to in-frame rearrangements and falls short of the full clone set. An unresolved V gene accounts for under half of the shortfall where checked; the remainder is of unknown origin. Clone size and the V and J calls come from that table; the DNA yielded D and trimming. This sample holds roughly 150,000 clones; over 55% were observed only once. The top ten clones comprise approximately 0.089% of the sample.

A single peripheral blood draw of 95 to 150 mL on average was collected from each donor into heparinised tubes. Naive, central memory, regulatory and stem cell-like memory CD4+ T cells were sorted on a BD FACSAria II using a panel including CD45RO, CCR7, CD25, CD127, CD95 and CD27. A purity above 98% was achieved for all sorted populations. Right away, PBMCs were isolated by Lymphoprep density gradient centrifugation and were stained directly, with no culture step. So that batch effects would be minimized, each experiment stained and sorted samples in pairs, pairing one healthy donor with one patient. Trimming costs V 4 bases and J 4 bases, and their ends lie 6 bases apart. The CDR3 contains 12 residues, cysteine and phenylalanine counted. Only the CDR3 DNA stays, 36 bases, in frame from base 1. The germline V gene supplies CDR1 SGHDT and CDR2 YYEEEE. This clone was seen a handful of times. What antigen it recognizes has not been identified. Base qualities are missing; no much larger clone stands one base away.

This clonotype was obtained from a man aged 25-45 years with type 1 diabetes. The chain was built from TRBV5-6 and TRBJ2-1; the D gene is unclear. What was sequenced was naive CD4+ T cells from blood. The cell subset or site label on this specimen signifies: true naive CD4+ T cells. The CDR3 region: CASSQQYNEQFF. DNA sequence: TGTGCCAGCAGCCAGCAATACAATGAGCAGTTCTTC.